These T cell receptor beta chains were read from a single sample in a study of T-cell reconstitution after alpha-beta-depleted transplantation in children. TCRdb processed the PCR reads anew with MiXCR; each CDR3 protein has one entry. The top ten hold roughly 4.3% of the sample, which has 380,000 or so distinct CDR3 sequences, about 14% seen once. The input for sequencing was PBMCs, taken from the stem cell graft. Receptors originate from a human donor who donated a stem cell graft to a child with Fanconi anemia. Both conserved end residues are trimmed from each CDR3. Each record gives: CDR3 protein, V gene, J gene.

cdr3_aa: SSSRGETQY
v_call: TRBV29-1
j_call: TRBJ2-5

cdr3_aa: ASSYAQRGVDNEQF
v_call: TRBV6-2/TRBV6-3
j_call: TRBJ2-1

cdr3_aa: ASSIDLGTVSYEQY
v_call: TRBV19
j_call: TRBJ2-7

cdr3_aa: ASGFKIGEQY
v_call: TRBV12-5
j_call: TRBJ2-7

cdr3_aa: AISEGQPFHGELF
v_call: TRBV10-3
j_call: TRBJ2-2

cdr3_aa: SVGDRAGNTIY
v_call: TRBV29-1
j_call: TRBJ1-3

cdr3_aa: ASSQETGGRGLQTDTQY
v_call: TRBV4-2
j_call: TRBJ2-3

cdr3_aa: ASSLPGRRTDTQY
v_call: TRBV5-4
j_call: TRBJ2-3

cdr3_aa: ASSFSRNGYT
v_call: TRBV5-6
j_call: TRBJ1-2

cdr3_aa: ASSFGTGGRGTEAF
v_call: TRBV7-2
j_call: TRBJ1-1

cdr3_aa: ASSREKGGQETQY
v_call: TRBV18
j_call: TRBJ2-5

cdr3_aa: ASSGLAGGRNEQF
v_call: TRBV6-1
j_call: TRBJ2-1

cdr3_aa: AGLRGGNTEAF
v_call: TRBV30
j_call: TRBJ1-1

cdr3_aa: SVVKDSWGEQY
v_call: TRBV29-1
j_call: TRBJ2-7

cdr3_aa: ATSRDHVRVNTGELF
v_call: TRBV15
j_call: TRBJ2-2

cdr3_aa: ASSLTGTNEKLF
v_call: TRBV5-1
j_call: TRBJ1-4

cdr3_aa: SAMTGANEKLF
v_call: TRBV20-1
j_call: TRBJ1-4

cdr3_aa: AIKPGGGQYREQF
v_call: TRBV10-3
j_call: TRBJ2-1

cdr3_aa: ASSLGQGSTGELF
v_call: TRBV5-1
j_call: TRBJ2-2

cdr3_aa: SARSGTTQETQY
v_call: TRBV20-1
j_call: TRBJ2-5

cdr3_aa: ASSFNRDTNYGYT
v_call: TRBV27
j_call: TRBJ1-2

cdr3_aa: SVADPAETQY
v_call: TRBV29-1
j_call: TRBJ2-5

cdr3_aa: ASSSPLTEAF
v_call: TRBV7-9
j_call: TRBJ1-1

cdr3_aa: SARVSGGAETQY
v_call: TRBV20-1
j_call: TRBJ2-5

cdr3_aa: SGGGVTPETQY
v_call: TRBV29-1
j_call: TRBJ2-5

cdr3_aa: ASSQVVQNTGELF
v_call: TRBV4-2
j_call: TRBJ2-2

cdr3_aa: ASCTPLETQY
v_call: TRBV5-5
j_call: TRBJ2-3

cdr3_aa: ASSYSGTPGAF
v_call: TRBV6-2/TRBV6-3
j_call: TRBJ1-1

cdr3_aa: ASSFPRGTGYGYT
v_call: TRBV12-3/TRBV12-4
j_call: TRBJ1-2

cdr3_aa: ASSQDPQGAGNEQF
v_call: TRBV4-1
j_call: TRBJ2-1

cdr3_aa: ASGPTNEKLF
v_call: TRBV6-5
j_call: TRBJ1-4

cdr3_aa: ASSYLGRASGNTIY
v_call: TRBV6-5
j_call: TRBJ1-3

cdr3_aa: ASSYRKEAF
v_call: TRBV6-6
j_call: TRBJ1-1

cdr3_aa: ASTADFKDTDTQY
v_call: TRBV7-9
j_call: TRBJ2-3

cdr3_aa: ASSLDGGKQY
v_call: TRBV7-9
j_call: TRBJ2-7

cdr3_aa: ASSLTFAGSYNEQF
v_call: TRBV7-3
j_call: TRBJ2-1

cdr3_aa: ASSSSHATGNEQF
v_call: TRBV7-8
j_call: TRBJ2-1

cdr3_aa: ASSREGHTDTQY
v_call: TRBV18
j_call: TRBJ2-3

cdr3_aa: ASSLASNEQF
v_call: TRBV5-1
j_call: TRBJ2-1

cdr3_aa: ASSGVSGGNSPLH
v_call: TRBV2
j_call: TRBJ1-6

cdr3_aa: SASGGFSYNEQF
v_call: TRBV20-1
j_call: TRBJ2-1

cdr3_aa: ASSLVRTAEAF
v_call: TRBV7-2
j_call: TRBJ1-1

cdr3_aa: SVAWDEQF
v_call: TRBV29-1
j_call: TRBJ2-1

cdr3_aa: ASSVSGTRYNEQF
v_call: TRBV9
j_call: TRBJ2-1

cdr3_aa: ASSQDDRKWAAEAF
v_call: TRBV4-3
j_call: TRBJ1-1

cdr3_aa: ASFLAGKNNEQF
v_call: TRBV5-8
j_call: TRBJ2-1

cdr3_aa: ASSLTDSPLH
v_call: TRBV7-2
j_call: TRBJ1-6

cdr3_aa: SARGTANYGYT
v_call: TRBV20-1
j_call: TRBJ1-2

cdr3_aa: AWRDDEAGEKLF
v_call: TRBV30
j_call: TRBJ1-4

cdr3_aa: ASSVAGTLNTEAF
v_call: TRBV9
j_call: TRBJ1-1

cdr3_aa: AISLHGGNQPQH
v_call: TRBV10-3
j_call: TRBJ1-5

cdr3_aa: SVSDRFSYGYT
v_call: TRBV29-1
j_call: TRBJ1-2

cdr3_aa: ASSPGLAGVYQETQY
v_call: TRBV5-6
j_call: TRBJ2-5

cdr3_aa: ASSLTQGSDNTIY
v_call: TRBV18
j_call: TRBJ1-3

cdr3_aa: ASSNGQGSLNTEAF
v_call: TRBV7-9
j_call: TRBJ1-1

cdr3_aa: SATQRANDNTQY
v_call: TRBV20-1
j_call: TRBJ2-3